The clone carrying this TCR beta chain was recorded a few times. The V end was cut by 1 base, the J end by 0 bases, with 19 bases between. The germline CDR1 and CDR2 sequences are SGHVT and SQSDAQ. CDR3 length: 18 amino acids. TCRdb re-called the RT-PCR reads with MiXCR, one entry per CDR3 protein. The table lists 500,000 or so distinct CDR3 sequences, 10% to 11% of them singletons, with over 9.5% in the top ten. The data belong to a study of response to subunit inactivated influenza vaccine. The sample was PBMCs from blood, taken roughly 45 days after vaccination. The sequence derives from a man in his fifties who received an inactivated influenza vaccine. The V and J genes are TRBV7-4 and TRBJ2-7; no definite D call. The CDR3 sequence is CASSLDLIGLLYSYEQYF. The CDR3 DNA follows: TGTGCCAGCAGCTTAGATCTTATCGGCCTCTTATACTCCTACGAGCAGTACTTC. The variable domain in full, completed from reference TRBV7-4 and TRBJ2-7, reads GAGVSQSPRYKVAKRGRDVALRCDSISGHVTLYWYRQTLGQGSEVLTYSQSDAQRDKSGRPSGRFSAERPERSVSTLKIQRTEQGDSAVYLCASSLDLIGLLYSYEQYFGPGTRLTVT.